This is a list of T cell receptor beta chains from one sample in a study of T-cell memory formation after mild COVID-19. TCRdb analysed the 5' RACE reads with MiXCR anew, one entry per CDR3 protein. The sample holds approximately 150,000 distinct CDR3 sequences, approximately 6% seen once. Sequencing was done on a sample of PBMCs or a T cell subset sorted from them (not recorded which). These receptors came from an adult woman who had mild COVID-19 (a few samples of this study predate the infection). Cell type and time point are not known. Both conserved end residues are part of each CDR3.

CASSPSGTNVLTF	TRBV3-1	TRBJ2-6
CASLGPEETQYF	TRBV7-9	TRBJ2-5
CATYATGEETQYF	TRBV10-3	TRBJ2-5
CASSVGRSYEQYF	TRBV2	TRBJ2-7
CASSLAYRGDTQYF	TRBV5-1	TRBJ2-3
CASSGPSGANVLTF	TRBV12-3/TRBV12-4	TRBJ2-6
CASSLKGNSPLHF	TRBV7-9	TRBJ1-6
CASSQSGGKTQYF	TRBV6-2/TRBV6-3	TRBJ2-5
CASTAGGGSMTGEQFF	TRBV6-6	TRBJ2-1
CSATPGVYGYTF	TRBV20-1	TRBJ1-2